Below, 17 T cell receptor beta chains from the same sample are listed, as sequenced in a study of PD-1 blockade in classical Hodgkin lymphoma (dated by TCRdb to about 2020). Libraries were prepared through the immunoSEQ multiplex PCR assay. What TCRdb holds here is the immuneACCESS table cut down to in-frame rearrangements. Part of the clones is not present; checked against another copy, under half of the missing clones reflect an unresolved V gene, and the others are unexplained. A total of 45,000 to 50,000 clones appear in this sample, around 81% of them only once. The ten largest clones add up to around 20% of the sample. Read against the paper, the sample's time point label means: cycle 2 day 1 (C2D1) of nivolumab. All trial patients had relapsed after autologous stem cell transplantation, with cohorts A, B and C differing in prior brentuximab vedotin exposure. The material was peripheral blood mononuclear cells (PBMCs), obtained before the second cycle of nivolumab. These TCRs come from a human donor with classical Hodgkin lymphoma.

The gene calls are TRBV6-5 and TRBJ2-2; D remains unclear. The CDR3 spans 13 residues. Per the germline V gene, CDR1 is MNHEY and CDR2 is SVGAGI. V was clipped by 0 bases and J by 5 bases, with 4 bases between them. CDR3 DNA sequence: TGTGCCAGCAGTTACTCCGGGACCGGGGAGCTGTTTTTT. Translating gives CASSYSGTGELFF.

This chain joins TRBV6-5 and TRBJ1-5; D gene uncertain. The CDR3 consists of 16 residues. Germline V gene data show CDR1 as MNHEY and CDR2 as SVGAGI. The V end was cut by 0 bases, the J end by 4 bases, with 13 bases between. The CDR3 nucleotides are TGTGCCAGCAGTTACTCGGCGGCTACCGGTAATCAGCCCCAGCATTTT. Protein sequence: CASSYSAATGNQPQHF.

The rearrangement uses TRBV5-4 and TRBJ2-7; 14 bases line up with TRBD2. CDR1 SGHNT and CDR2 YYREEE come from the germline V gene (reference sequence). The V segment lost 3 bases and the J segment 2 bases; nucleotides outside the gene matches: 7. The CDR3 covers 17 residues. The CDR3: CASSSTSGRARTYEQYF. Here the CDR3 DNA reads TGTGCCAGCAGCTCGACTAGCGGGAGGGCCAGGACCTACGAGCAGTACTTC.

The rearrangement uses TRBV10-3 and TRBJ1-4, with 9 nucleotides matching TRBD1. The junction had 8 bases not matched to a gene; V was cut back by 10 bases and J by 8 bases. This CDR3 is 13 amino acids long. From germline, CDR1 is ENHRY and CDR2 SYGVKD. CDR3 loop: CATSGTGSEKLFF. The DNA of the CDR3 is TGTGCCACCTCCGGGACAGGGTCCGAAAAACTGTTTTTT.

The genes are TRBV19 and TRBJ2-1, with unresolved D. Germline loops: CDR1 LNHDA, CDR2 SQIVND (reference sequence). Trimming stripped 5 bases from V and 4 bases from J, with 9 bases between. This CDR3 is 13 amino acids long. Written as DNA, the CDR3 is TGTGCCAGTAGTTTACGACCGTACAATGAGCAGTTCTTC. Residues: CASSLRPYNEQFF. The full variable domain, in which reference TRBV19 and TRBJ2-1 provide the parts outside the CDR3, is DGGITQSPKYLFRKEGQNVTLSCEQNLNHDAMYWYRQDPGQGLRLIYYSQIVNDFQKGDIAEGYSVSREKKESFPLTVTSAQKNPTAFYLCASSLRPYNEQFFGPGTRLTVL.

The chain recombines TRBV11-2 with TRBJ2-2, with no clear D. Germline lookup yields CDR1 SGHAT and CDR2 FQNNGV. The CDR3 has 15 residues. V was cut by 1 base and J by 1 base, with 7 bases left in between. The CDR3 nucleotides are TGTGCCAGCAGCTTAGTGGGGAAGAACACCGGGGAGCTGTTTTTT. It is translated as CASSLVGKNTGELFF.

V usage is TRBV6-5 and J usage is TRBJ2-4; no clear D gene. The CDR3 consists of 14 residues. Germline CDR1 and CDR2: MNHEY and SVGAGI. Trimming took off 4 bases at V and 4 bases at J, with 11 bases between the two ends. As DNA, the CDR3 is TGTGCCAGCAGTTTTGACCAGTCTAAAAACATTCAGTACTTC. Amino acid sequence: CASSFDQSKNIQYF.

The sample holds a few counts of this clone. In nucleotides, the CDR3 is TGTGCCAGTAGGGGACAGGGGCGCGGCGATAATTCACCCCTCCACTTT. This translates into CASRGQGRGDNSPLHF. The chain links TRBV19 to TRBJ1-6, with 10 positions matching TRBD1. The CDR3 runs to 16 residues. In germline, CDR1 is LNHDA, CDR2 SQIVND (reference sequence). The V gene end was trimmed by 6 bases and the J gene end by 5 bases; junction bases not matched to a gene: 7.

In this sample, this clone turned up once. The V and J genes are TRBV5-4 and TRBJ2-3; D remains unclear. In germline, CDR1 is SGHNT, CDR2 YYREEE (reference sequence). The CDR3 loop spans 12 amino acids. Trimming removed 0 bases from V and 8 bases from J, with 7 bases in between. CDR3 protein: CASSLVRGTQYF. The CDR3 DNA sequence: TGTGCCAGCAGCTTGGTGCGAGGTACGCAGTATTTT.

V and J are TRBV9 and TRBJ2-7; 14 nucleotides match TRBD2. Germline assignment: CDR1 SGDLS and CDR2 YYNGEE. This CDR3 spans 17 amino acids. V lost 4 bases to trimming and J lost 7 bases; unmatched junction nucleotides: 13. CDR3: CASSSGRLAGGPVEQYF. The CDR3 region has the DNA TGTGCCAGCAGCTCAGGCCGACTAGCGGGGGGGCCGGTAGAGCAGTACTTC.

The chain joins TRBV9 to TRBJ2-3; D possibly corresponds to TRBD1 (6 bases). This CDR3 has 15 residues. Trimming took off 1 base at V and 2 bases at J, with 11 bases between the two ends. In germline, CDR1 is SGDLS, CDR2 YYNGEE. CDR3 amino acids: CASSVRGGTTDTQYF. The CDR3 region has the DNA TGTGCCAGCAGCGTAAGAGGGGGAACCACAGATACGCAGTATTTT.

This rearrangement joins TRBV27 to TRBJ2-2, with D perhaps TRBD1 or TRBD2 (7 bases each). V was pared by 7 bases and J by 0 bases, with 12 bases between. This CDR3 spans 15 amino acids. Germline V CDR1 and CDR2: MNHEY, SMNVEV (reference sequence). The CDR3 spells CASTGGAANTGELFF. DNA for the CDR3: TGTGCCAGCACAGGGGGGGCGGCGAACACCGGGGAGCTGTTTTTT.

The gene calls are TRBV7-3 and TRBJ1-2; 8 positions match TRBD1. Germline V gene lookup returns CDR1 SGHTA and CDR2 FQGTGA. Losses at the gene ends were 3 bases for V and 6 bases for J; bases not matched to a gene: 3. There are 13 residues in the CDR3. In nucleotides, the CDR3 is TGTGCCAGCAGCTTGAGACAGGGGAATGGCTACACCTTC. It translates to CASSLRQGNGYTF.

The chain has TRBV5-1 and TRBJ2-1, with D tentatively TRBD2 (6 bases). The CDR3 consists of 15 residues. Germline V gene sequence: CDR1 SGHRS, CDR2 YFSETQ. V shed 1 base and J shed 1 base, with 9 bases lying between them. CDR3 bases: TGCGCCAGCAGCTTGAATGGGGGGTCCTACAATGAGCAGTTCTTC. As protein: CASSLNGGSYNEQFF. The full variable domain, rest sourced from reference TRBV5-1 and TRBJ2-1, is KAGVTQTPRYLIKTRGQQVTLSCSPISGHRSVSWYQQTPGQGLQFLFEYFSETQRNKGNFPGRFSGRQFSNSRSEMNVSTLELGDSALYLCASSLNGGSYNEQFFGPGTRLTVL.

The gene calls are TRBV10-1 and TRBJ2-1, with 11 bases matching TRBD2. Unmatched junction bases numbered 6, after V lost 5 bases and J lost 3 bases. Germline assignment: CDR1 WNHNN and CDR2 SYGVQD (reference sequence). The CDR3 is 16 amino acids. The CDR3 region is CASSRLLAGDYNEQFF. As DNA, the CDR3 is TGCGCCAGCAGTCGCTTACTAGCGGGGGACTACAATGAGCAGTTCTTC.

Concerning this clone: The junction shows a germline mismatch at one end, possibly a read error. This rearrangement joins TRBV30 to TRBJ2-1, with D possibly being TRBD1 (6 bases). Germline V gives CDR1 GTSNPN, CDR2 SVGIG (reference sequence). The CDR3 is made up of 10 amino acids. Here the CDR3 DNA reads TGTGCCTGGAGTGGGGGGCCGCCACTCTTC. Translating it yields CAWSGGPPLF.

J is TRBJ2-1 and V is TRBV6-5; 9 bases agree with TRBD1. Germline V gives CDR1 MNHEY, CDR2 SVGAGI. CDR3 length: 15 residues. V shed 6 bases, J shed 9 bases, and the junction held 12 bases outside the gene matches. The CDR3 is CASSPPGTGFGEQFF. The CDR3 bases are TGTGCCAGCAGCCCACCCGGGACAGGGTTCGGTGAGCAGTTCTTC.